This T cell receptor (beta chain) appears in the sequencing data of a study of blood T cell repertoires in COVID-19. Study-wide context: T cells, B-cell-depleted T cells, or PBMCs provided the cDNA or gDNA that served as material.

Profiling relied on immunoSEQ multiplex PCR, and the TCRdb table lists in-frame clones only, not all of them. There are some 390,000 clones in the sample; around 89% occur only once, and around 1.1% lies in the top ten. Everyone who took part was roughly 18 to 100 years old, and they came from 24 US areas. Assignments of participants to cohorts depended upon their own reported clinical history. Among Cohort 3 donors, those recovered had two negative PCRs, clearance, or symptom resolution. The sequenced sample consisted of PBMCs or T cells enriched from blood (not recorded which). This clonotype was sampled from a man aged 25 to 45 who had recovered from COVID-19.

The CDR3 spells CASSPFTGKDTEAFF. The CDR3 coding sequence is TGTGCCAGCTCACCATTTACAGGGAAGGACACTGAAGCTTTCTTT. The rearrangement links TRBV18 to TRBJ1-1, with TRBD1 as a possible D gene (6 bases). V was pared by 2 bases and J by 3 bases, with 13 bases between. CDR1 and CDR2 from the germline V gene are KGHSH and LQKENI. The CDR3 totals 15 residues.